Described below is a single TCR beta chain sequence and its context. The antigen is not known. The CDR3 ends on some other residue instead of the conserved phenylalanine or tryptophan, so this is likely a read error. This sample was taken from a study of breast tumors, draining lymph nodes, adjacent tissues. Study-wide findings and caveats: Data only fit, rather than demonstrated, lymph node origin of most tumor T cells.

Via MiXCR, TCRdb re-called the multiplex PCR reads, giving one row per CDR3 protein. This sample carries tens of thousands of distinct CDR3 sequences, roughly 50% of them seen once, and the ten largest clones take 7.5% to 9.5%. The TCR originated in a female donor with breast cancer. Some clones in this sample may be carry-over from other donors' samples. The sequenced material came from breast tumor tissue.

The CDR3 bases are TGTGCCAGCAGTTTAGCGGAAGGGCCTGAGCAGTTCCTC. The encoded protein is CASSLAEGPEQFL. This chain uses TRBV12-3 or TRBV12-4 with TRBJ2-1; no clear D. V shed 0 bases and J shed 9 bases, with 9 bases lying between them. The CDR3 consists of 13 residues.